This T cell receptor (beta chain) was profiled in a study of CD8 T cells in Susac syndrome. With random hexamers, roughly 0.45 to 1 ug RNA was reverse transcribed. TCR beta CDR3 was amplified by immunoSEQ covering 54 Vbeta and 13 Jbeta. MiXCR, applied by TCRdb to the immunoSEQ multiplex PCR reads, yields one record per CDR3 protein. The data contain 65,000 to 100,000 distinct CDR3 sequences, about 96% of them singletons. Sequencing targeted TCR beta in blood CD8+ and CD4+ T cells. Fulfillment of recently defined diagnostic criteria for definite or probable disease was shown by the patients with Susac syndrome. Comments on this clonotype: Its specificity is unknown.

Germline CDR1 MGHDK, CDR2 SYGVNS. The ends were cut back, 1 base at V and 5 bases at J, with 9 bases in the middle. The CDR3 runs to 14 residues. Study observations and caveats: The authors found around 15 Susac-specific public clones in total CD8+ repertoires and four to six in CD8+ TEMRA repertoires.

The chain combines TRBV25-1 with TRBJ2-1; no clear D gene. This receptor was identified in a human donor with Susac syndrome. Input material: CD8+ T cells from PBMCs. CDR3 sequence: CASSELGTNNEQFF. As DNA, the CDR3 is TGTGCCAGCAGTGAATTAGGCACGAACAATGAGCAGTTCTTC.